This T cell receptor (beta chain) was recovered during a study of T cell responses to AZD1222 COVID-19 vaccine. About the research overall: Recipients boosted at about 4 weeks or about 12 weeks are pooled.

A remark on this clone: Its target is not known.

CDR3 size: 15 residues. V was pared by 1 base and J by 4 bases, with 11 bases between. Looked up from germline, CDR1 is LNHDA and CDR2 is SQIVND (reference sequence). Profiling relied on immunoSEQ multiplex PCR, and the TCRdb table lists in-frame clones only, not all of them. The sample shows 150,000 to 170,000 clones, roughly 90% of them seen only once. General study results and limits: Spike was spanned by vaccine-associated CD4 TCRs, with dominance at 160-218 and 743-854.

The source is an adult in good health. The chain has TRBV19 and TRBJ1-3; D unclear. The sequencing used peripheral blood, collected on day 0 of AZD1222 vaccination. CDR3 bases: TGTGCCAGTAGTATAGCTATGACGGACGGAAACACCATATATTTT. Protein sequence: CASSIAMTDGNTIYF. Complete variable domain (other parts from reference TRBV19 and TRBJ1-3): DGGITQSPKYLFRKEGQNVTLSCEQNLNHDAMYWYRQDPGQGLRLIYYSQIVNDFQKGDIAEGYSVSREKKESFPLTVTSAQKNPTAFYLCASSIAMTDGNTIYFGEGSWLTVV.